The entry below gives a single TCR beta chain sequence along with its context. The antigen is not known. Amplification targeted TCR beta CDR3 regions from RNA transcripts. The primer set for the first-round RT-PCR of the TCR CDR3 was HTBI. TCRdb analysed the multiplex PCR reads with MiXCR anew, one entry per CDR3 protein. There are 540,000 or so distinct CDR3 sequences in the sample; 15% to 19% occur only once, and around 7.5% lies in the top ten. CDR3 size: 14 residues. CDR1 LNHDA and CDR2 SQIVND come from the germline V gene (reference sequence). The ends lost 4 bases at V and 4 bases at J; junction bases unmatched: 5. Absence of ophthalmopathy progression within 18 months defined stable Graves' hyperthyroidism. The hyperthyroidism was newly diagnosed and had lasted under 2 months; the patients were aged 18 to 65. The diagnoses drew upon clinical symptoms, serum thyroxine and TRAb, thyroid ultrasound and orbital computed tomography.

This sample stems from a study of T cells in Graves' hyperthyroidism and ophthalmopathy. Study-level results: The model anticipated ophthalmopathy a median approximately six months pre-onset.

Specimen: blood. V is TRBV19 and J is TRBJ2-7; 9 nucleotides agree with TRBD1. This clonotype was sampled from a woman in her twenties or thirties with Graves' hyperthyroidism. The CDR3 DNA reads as TGTGCCAGTAGTACACAGGGGGCTCGGTACGAGCAGTACTTC. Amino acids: CASSTQGARYEQYF.